The T cell receptor (beta chain) described here comes from a study of blood T cells in healthy people across ages. Across the whole study: Template switching picked up about one barcoded beta molecule for each two T cells.

V gave up 3 bases and J gave up 0 bases, with 7 bases separating them. The CDR3 is 14 amino acids. This clonotype has ten or more counts. Its antigen is not identified. Alongside a J-beta primer mix, a sample-barcoded 5' primer served in a second PCR lasting roughly 7 to 11 cycles. A tag from a template-switch adaptor with 12 random nucleotides marked each cDNA molecule. MiXCR, run by TCRdb on the 5' RACE reads, gives a single entry per CDR3 protein. The repertoire consists of 600,000 to 800,000 distinct CDR3 sequences, with approximately 52% occurring once and the leading ten covering approximately 13%. Study-wide findings and caveats: Calculation of diversity from one million T cells yielded estimates considered to be underestimates. Any changes in expanded clonotypes were possibly confounded, as donor CMV status remained unknown.

The receptor comes from a woman of 80 years or more in good health. Sequenced: blood. The chain joins TRBV12-3 or TRBV12-4 to TRBJ2-3; either TRBD1 or TRBD2 may supply D (5 bases each). CDR3 loop: CASSFGDSTDTQYF. Written as DNA, the CDR3 is TGTGCCAGCAGTTTTGGGGACAGCACAGATACGCAGTATTTT.